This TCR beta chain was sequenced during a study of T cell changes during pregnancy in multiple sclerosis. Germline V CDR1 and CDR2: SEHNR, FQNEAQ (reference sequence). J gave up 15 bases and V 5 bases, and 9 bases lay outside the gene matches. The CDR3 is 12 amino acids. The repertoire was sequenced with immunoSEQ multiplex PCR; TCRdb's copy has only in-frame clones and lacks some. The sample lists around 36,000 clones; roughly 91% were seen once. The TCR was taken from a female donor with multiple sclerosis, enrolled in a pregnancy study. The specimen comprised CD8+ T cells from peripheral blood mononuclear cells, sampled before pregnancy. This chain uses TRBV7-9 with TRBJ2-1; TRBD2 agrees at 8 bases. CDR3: CASSPSGLVGFF. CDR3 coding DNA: TGTGCCAGCAGCCCCTCGGGACTAGTAGGGTTCTTC.